Listed below are T cell receptor beta chains from one sample, sequenced in a study of shared clonotypes between healthy human individuals. Sequenced by immunoSEQ multiplex PCR; TCRdb stores in-frame clones only, minus some. The data show about 230,000 clones, 65% to 70% seen once. Material: memory CD4+ T cells sorted from blood. Receptors originate from a man aged 30 to 39 in good health. The CDR3 runs from the conserved cysteine through the conserved F or W. Fields, in order: clone size, J gene, V gene, D gene, CDR3 DNA, CDR3 protein. The D gene is left open where the match is weak. Clone size appears in some rows only: once, few, many, or a class for an expanded clone.

clone size: many; J gene: TRBJ1-2; V gene: TRBV2; D gene: NA; CDR3 DNA: TGTGCCAGCAGTGGGGCAGGGAACGGCTACACCTTC; CDR3 protein: CASSGAGNGYTF
clone size: NA; J gene: TRBJ1-1; V gene: TRBV11-2; D gene: NA; CDR3 DNA: TGTGCCAGCAGCTCCCCCAGGGGTTCGCCTGAAGCTTTCTTT; CDR3 protein: CASSSPRGSPEAFF
clone size: NA; J gene: TRBJ2-7; V gene: TRBV6-5; D gene: NA; CDR3 DNA: TGTGCCAGCAGGGGAAGGGCCCCCTACGAGCAGTACTTC; CDR3 protein: CASRGRAPYEQYF
clone size: NA; J gene: TRBJ2-1; V gene: TRBV6-1; D gene: NA; CDR3 DNA: TGTGCCAGCAGTGAAAGAGTTCGGGCTGCTAGCTCCTACAATGAGCAGTTCTTC; CDR3 protein: CASSERVRAASSYNEQFF
clone size: NA; J gene: TRBJ2-3; V gene: TRBV10-3; D gene: TRBD2; CDR3 DNA: TGTGCCATCAGTGAGTCCAGGGCGGGGGTCAAGGCGGATACGCAGTATTTT; CDR3 protein: CAISESRAGVKADTQYF
clone size: NA; J gene: TRBJ2-7; V gene: TRBV28; D gene: NA; CDR3 DNA: TGTGCCAGCAAGGGGAGAAACTCCTACGAGCAGTACTTC; CDR3 protein: CASKGRNSYEQYF
clone size: NA; J gene: TRBJ1-4; V gene: TRBV29-1; D gene: TRBD1; CDR3 DNA: TGCAGCGCAACAGGGGTCGAAGAAAAACTGTTTTTT; CDR3 protein: CSATGVEEKLFF
clone size: once; J gene: TRBJ2-7; V gene: TRBV18; D gene: TRBD1; CDR3 DNA: TGTGCCAGCTCAGGCGCCGGGACAGGGGGCTACGAGCAGTACTTC; CDR3 protein: CASSGAGTGGYEQYF
clone size: NA; J gene: TRBJ2-1; V gene: TRBV28; D gene: NA; CDR3 DNA: TGTGCCAGCAGTGAAAGACAGATTTACAATGAGCAGTTCTTC; CDR3 protein: CASSERQIYNEQFF
clone size: NA; J gene: TRBJ2-5; V gene: TRBV19; D gene: NA; CDR3 DNA: TGTGCCAGTAGTGTCAGGTACCAAGAGACCCAGTACTTC; CDR3 protein: CASSVRYQETQYF
clone size: NA; J gene: TRBJ2-5; V gene: TRBV7-9; D gene: NA; CDR3 DNA: TGTGCCAGCAGCTTGGATGGACGGGAAGAGACCCAGTACTTC; CDR3 protein: CASSLDGREETQYF
clone size: NA; J gene: TRBJ2-1; V gene: TRBV28; D gene: TRBD1; CDR3 DNA: TGTGCCAGCAGTCCACAGGGGGACCTTCGAAATGAACAGTTCTTC; CDR3 protein: CASSPQGDLRNEQFF
clone size: NA; J gene: TRBJ2-5; V gene: TRBV6-5; D gene: NA; CDR3 DNA: TGTGCCAGTTTTACGCCTGGGGAGGAGACCCAGTACTTC; CDR3 protein: CASFTPGEETQYF
clone size: NA; J gene: TRBJ1-1; V gene: TRBV27; D gene: NA; CDR3 DNA: TGTGCCAGCCTAAGGAGGGTGGATGGTGAAGCTTTCTTT; CDR3 protein: CASLRRVDGEAFF
clone size: NA; J gene: TRBJ1-1; V gene: TRBV6-1; D gene: NA; CDR3 DNA: TGTGCCAGCATCATGGTGAACACTGAAGCTTTCTTT; CDR3 protein: CASIMVNTEAFF
clone size: NA; J gene: TRBJ1-2; V gene: TRBV5-1; D gene: NA; CDR3 DNA: TGCGCCAGCAGCCCGGGAGTGGTGTCTTACAACTATGGCTACACCTTC; CDR3 protein: CASSPGVVSYNYGYTF
clone size: NA; J gene: TRBJ2-3; V gene: TRBV29-1; D gene: NA; CDR3 DNA: TGCAGCGTCCGTTTAGCGAGAGGTCAGGATACGCAGTATTTT; CDR3 protein: CSVRLARGQDTQYF
clone size: NA; J gene: TRBJ2-6; V gene: TRBV5-1; D gene: NA; CDR3 DNA: TGCGCCAGCAGCTTGGTTGGTGGGGAGAGTCTCTCTGGGGCCAACGTCCTGACTTTC; CDR3 protein: CASSLVGGESLSGANVLTF
clone size: NA; J gene: TRBJ2-5; V gene: TRBV5-6; D gene: NA; CDR3 DNA: TGTGCCAGCAGCTCTCGCGGGGAGTACCAAGAGACCCAGTACTTC; CDR3 protein: CASSSRGEYQETQYF
clone size: NA; J gene: TRBJ1-1; V gene: TRBV5-4; D gene: NA; CDR3 DNA: TGTGCCAGCAGCTCCCAGGATAACACTGAAGCTTTCTTT; CDR3 protein: CASSSQDNTEAFF
clone size: NA; J gene: TRBJ2-7; V gene: TRBV5-1; D gene: TRBD2; CDR3 DNA: TGCGCCAGCAGGTCCGGGACTAGCGACACCTACGAGCAGTACTTC; CDR3 protein: CASRSGTSDTYEQYF
clone size: NA; J gene: TRBJ2-4; V gene: TRBV7-9; D gene: TRBD1; CDR3 DNA: TGTGCCAGCAGCCGGGGACAGGGACTAGCCAAAAACATTCAGTACTTC; CDR3 protein: CASSRGQGLAKNIQYF